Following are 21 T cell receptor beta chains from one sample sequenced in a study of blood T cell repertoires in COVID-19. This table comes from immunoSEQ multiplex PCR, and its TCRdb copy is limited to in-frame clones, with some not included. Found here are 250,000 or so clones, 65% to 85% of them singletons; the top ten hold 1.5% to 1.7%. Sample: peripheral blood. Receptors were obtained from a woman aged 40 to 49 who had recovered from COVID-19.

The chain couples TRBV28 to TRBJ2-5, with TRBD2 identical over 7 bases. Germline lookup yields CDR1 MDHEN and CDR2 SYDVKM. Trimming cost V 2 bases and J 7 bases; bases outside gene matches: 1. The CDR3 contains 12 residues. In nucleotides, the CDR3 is TGTGCCAGCAGTTTACGCGGGGGGACCCAGTACTTC. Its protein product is CASSLRGGTQYF.

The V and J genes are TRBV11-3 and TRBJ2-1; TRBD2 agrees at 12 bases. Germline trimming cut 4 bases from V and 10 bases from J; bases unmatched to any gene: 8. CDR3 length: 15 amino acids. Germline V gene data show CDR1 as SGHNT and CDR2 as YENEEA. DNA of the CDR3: TGTGCCAGCAGCTCGACTAGCGGGGGACAAAGGGAGCAGTTCTTC. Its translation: CASSSTSGGQREQFF.

The CDR3 nucleotides are TGTGCCTGGAGTCCCGGGACAGAGCAGTTCTTC. Amino acid sequence: CAWSPGTEQFF. V is TRBV30 and J is TRBJ2-1; D may be TRBD1 (6 bases). CDR1 is GTSNPN, CDR2 SVGIG, per germline (reference sequence). This CDR3 is built from 11 residues. Trimming took 2 bases from V and 10 from J, leaving 9 bases between them.

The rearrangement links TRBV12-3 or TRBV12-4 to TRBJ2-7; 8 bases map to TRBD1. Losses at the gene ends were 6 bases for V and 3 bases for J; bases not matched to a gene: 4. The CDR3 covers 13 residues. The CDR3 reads CASSTGQGYEQYF. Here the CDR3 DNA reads TGTGCCAGCAGCACCGGACAGGGCTACGAGCAGTACTTC.

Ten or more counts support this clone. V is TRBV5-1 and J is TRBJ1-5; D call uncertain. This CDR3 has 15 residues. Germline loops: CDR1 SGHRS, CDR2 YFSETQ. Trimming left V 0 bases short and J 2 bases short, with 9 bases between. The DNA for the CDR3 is TGCGCCAGCAGCTTGGGAAGCAGCGGCAATCAGCCCCAGCATTTT. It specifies CASSLGSSGNQPQHF. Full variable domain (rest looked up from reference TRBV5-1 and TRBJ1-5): KAGVTQTPRYLIKTRGQQVTLSCSPISGHRSVSWYQQTPGQGLQFLFEYFSETQRNKGNFPGRFSGRQFSNSRSEMNVSTLELGDSALYLCASSLGSSGNQPQHFGDGTRLSIL.

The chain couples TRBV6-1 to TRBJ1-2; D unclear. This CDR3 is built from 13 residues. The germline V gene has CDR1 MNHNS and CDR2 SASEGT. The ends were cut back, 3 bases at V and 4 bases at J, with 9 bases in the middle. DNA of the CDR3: TGTGCCAGCAGTGACAGGTTGATCTATGGCTACACCTTC. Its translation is CASSDRLIYGYTF.

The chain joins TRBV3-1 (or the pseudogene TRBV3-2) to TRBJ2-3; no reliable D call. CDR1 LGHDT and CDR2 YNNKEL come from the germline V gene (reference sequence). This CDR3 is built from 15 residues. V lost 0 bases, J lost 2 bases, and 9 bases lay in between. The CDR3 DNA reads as TGTGCCAGCAGCCAAGATACAGCCACCACAGATACGCAGTATTTT. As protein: CASSQDTATTDTQYF.

In DNA form, the CDR3 reads TGTGCCAGCAGAGTCACAGGGGATGGCTACACCTTC. This gives the protein CASRVTGDGYTF. The J gene is TRBJ1-2, the V gene TRBV28, with 7 bases that match TRBD1. With V trimmed by 6 bases and J by 6 bases, 4 bases remained unmatched. Germline loops: CDR1 MDHEN, CDR2 SYDVKM. This CDR3 has 12 residues.

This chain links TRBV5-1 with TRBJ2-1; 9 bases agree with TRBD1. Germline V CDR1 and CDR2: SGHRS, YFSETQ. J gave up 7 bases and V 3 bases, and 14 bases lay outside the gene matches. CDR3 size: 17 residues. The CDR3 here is CASSSTGGFFGSNEQFF. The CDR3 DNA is TGCGCCAGCAGCTCTACAGGGGGCTTTTTTGGGTCAAATGAGCAGTTCTTC. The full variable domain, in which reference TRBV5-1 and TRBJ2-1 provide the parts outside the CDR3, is KAGVTQTPRYLIKTRGQQVTLSCSPISGHRSVSWYQQTPGQGLQFLFEYFSETQRNKGNFPGRFSGRQFSNSRSEMNVSTLELGDSALYLCASSSTGGFFGSNEQFFGPGTRLTVL.

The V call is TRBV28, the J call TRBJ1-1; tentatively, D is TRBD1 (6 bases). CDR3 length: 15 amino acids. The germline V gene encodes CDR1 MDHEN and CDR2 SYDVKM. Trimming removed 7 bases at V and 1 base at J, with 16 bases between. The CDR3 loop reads CASTIVGAGNTEAFF. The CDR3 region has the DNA TGTGCCAGCACAATAGTGGGGGCGGGGAACACTGAAGCTTTCTTT. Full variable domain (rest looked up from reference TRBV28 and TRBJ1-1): DVKVTQSSRYLVKRTGEKVFLECVQDMDHENMFWYRQDPGLGLRLIYFSYDVKMKEKGDIPEGYSVSREKKERFSLILESASTNQTSMYLCASTIVGAGNTEAFFGQGTRLTVV.

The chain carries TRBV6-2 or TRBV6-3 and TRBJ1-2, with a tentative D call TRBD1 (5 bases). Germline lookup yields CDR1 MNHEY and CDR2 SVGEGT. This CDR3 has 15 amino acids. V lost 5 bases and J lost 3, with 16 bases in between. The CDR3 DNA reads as TGTGCCAGCAGTAGACCCCGTATAGGGGACTATGGCTACACCTTC. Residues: CASSRPRIGDYGYTF.

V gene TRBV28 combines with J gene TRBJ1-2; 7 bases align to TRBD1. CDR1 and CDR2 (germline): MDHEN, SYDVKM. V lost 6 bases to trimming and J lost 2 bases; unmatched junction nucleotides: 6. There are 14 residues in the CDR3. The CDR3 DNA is TGTGCCAGCAGCCCTGGGACAGCCAACTATGGCTACACCTTC. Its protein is CASSPGTANYGYTF.

The chain's CDR3 is CASRGQEHPGYTF. CDR3 sequence (DNA): TGTGCCAGCCGCGGACAGGAGCATCCTGGCTACACCTTC. This chain uses TRBV27 with TRBJ1-2; 7 bases align to TRBD1. CDR3 length: 13 residues. V shed 8 bases and J 7 bases; nucleotides not matched to a gene: 10. Germline V gene sequence: CDR1 MNHEY, CDR2 SMNVEV (reference sequence).

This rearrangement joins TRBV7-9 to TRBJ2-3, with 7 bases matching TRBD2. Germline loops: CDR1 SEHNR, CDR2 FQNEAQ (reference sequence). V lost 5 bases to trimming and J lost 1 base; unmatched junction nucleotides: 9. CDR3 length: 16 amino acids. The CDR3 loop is CASSPGTKGGTDTQYF. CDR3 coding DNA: TGTGCCAGCAGCCCGGGGACTAAGGGTGGCACAGATACGCAGTATTTT.

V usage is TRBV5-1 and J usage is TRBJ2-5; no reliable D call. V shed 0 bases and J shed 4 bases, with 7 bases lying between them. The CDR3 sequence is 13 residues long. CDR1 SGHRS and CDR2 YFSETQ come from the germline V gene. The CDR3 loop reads CASSLAPGETQYF. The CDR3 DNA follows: TGCGCCAGCAGCTTGGCACCGGGAGAGACCCAGTACTTC.

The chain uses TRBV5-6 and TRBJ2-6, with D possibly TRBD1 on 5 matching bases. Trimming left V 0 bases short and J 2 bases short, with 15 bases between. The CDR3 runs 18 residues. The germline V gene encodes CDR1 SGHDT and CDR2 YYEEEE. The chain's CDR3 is CASSLVVDSFTGANVLTF. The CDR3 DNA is TGTGCCAGCAGCTTGGTGGTAGACAGTTTTACTGGGGCCAACGTCCTGACTTTC. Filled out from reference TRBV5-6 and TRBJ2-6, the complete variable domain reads DAGVTQSPTHLIKTRGQQVTLRCSPKSGHDTVSWYQQALGQGPQFIFQYYEEEERQRGNFPDRFSGHQFPNYSSELNVNALLLGDSALYLCASSLVVDSFTGANVLTFGAGSRLTVL.

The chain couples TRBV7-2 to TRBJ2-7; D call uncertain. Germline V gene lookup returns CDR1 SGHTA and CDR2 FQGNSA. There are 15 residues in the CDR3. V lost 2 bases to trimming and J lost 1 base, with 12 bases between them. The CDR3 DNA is TGTGCCAGCAGCTTACACGGTGGAGATTCCTACGAGCAGTACTTC. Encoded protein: CASSLHGGDSYEQYF.

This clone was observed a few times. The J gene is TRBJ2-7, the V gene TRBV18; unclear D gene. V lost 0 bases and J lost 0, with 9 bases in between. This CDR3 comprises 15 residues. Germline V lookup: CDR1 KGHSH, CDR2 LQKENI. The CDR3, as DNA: TGTGCCAGCTCACCACCAAGTCAGTTCTCCTACGAGCAGTACTTC. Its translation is CASSPPSQFSYEQYF. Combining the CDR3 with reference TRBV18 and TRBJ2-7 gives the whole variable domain NAGVMQNPRHLVRRRGQEARLRCSPMKGHSHVYWYRQLPEEGLKFMVYLQKENIIDESGMPKERFSAEFPKEGPSILRIQQVVRGDSAAYFCASSPPSQFSYEQYFGPGTRLTVT.

The chain's CDR3 is CASSPGTAAADSYEQYF. The CDR3 coding sequence is TGTGCCAGCTCACCGGGGACAGCAGCGGCGGACTCCTACGAGCAGTACTTC. The chain is built from TRBV18 and TRBJ2-7; 7 bases match TRBD1. Germline CDR1 reads KGHSH; CDR2 reads LQKENI. The V and J ends lost 3 bases and 0 bases, in that order; junction bases with no gene match: 11. The CDR3 is made up of 17 amino acids.

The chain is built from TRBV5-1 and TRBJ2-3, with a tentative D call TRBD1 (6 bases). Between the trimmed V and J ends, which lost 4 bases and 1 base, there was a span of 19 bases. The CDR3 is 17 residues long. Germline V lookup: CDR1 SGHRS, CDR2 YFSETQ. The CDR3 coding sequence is TGCGCCAGCAGCCCAGGAGCGTCGACAGGACGCACAGATACGCAGTATTTT. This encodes CASSPGASTGRTDTQYF.

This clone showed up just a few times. The DNA of the CDR3 is TGTGCCAGCCGACGACAGGAACACACTGAAGCTTTCTTT. Protein sequence: CASRRQEHTEAFF. The chain links TRBV12-3 or TRBV12-4 to TRBJ1-1; tentatively, D is TRBD1 (6 bases). Trimming removed 8 bases at V and 3 bases at J, with 13 bases between. The CDR3 runs 13 residues.